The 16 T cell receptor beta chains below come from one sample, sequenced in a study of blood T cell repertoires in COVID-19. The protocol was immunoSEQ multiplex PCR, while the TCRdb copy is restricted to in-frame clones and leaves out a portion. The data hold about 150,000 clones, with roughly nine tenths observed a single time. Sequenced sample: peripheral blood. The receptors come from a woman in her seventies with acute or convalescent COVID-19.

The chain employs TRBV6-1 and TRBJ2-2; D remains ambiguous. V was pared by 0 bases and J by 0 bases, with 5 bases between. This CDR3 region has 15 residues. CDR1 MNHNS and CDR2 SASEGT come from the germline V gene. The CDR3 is CASSEAPANTGELFF. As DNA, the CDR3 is TGTGCCAGCAGTGAAGCGCCGGCGAACACCGGGGAGCTGTTTTTT.

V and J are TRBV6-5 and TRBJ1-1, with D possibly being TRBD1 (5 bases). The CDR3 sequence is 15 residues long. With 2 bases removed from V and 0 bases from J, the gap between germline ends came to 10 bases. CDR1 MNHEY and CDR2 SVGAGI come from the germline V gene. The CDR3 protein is CASSYGDRMNTEAFF. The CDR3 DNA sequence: TGTGCCAGCAGTTACGGCGACAGAATGAACACTGAAGCTTTCTTT.

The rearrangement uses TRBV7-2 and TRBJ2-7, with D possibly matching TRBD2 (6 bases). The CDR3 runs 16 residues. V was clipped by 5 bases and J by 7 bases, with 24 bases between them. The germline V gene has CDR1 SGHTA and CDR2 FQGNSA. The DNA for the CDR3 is TGTGCCAGCAGCCGGACCTCCGGGGGTTGGGGCGGGGAGCAGTACTTC. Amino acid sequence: CASSRTSGGWGGEQYF.

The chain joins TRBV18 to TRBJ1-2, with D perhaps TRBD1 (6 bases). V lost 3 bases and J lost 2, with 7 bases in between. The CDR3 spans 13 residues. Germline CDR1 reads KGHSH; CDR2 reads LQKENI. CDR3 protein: CASSPTGNYGYTF. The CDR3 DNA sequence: TGTGCCAGCTCACCCACAGGGAACTATGGCTACACCTTC.

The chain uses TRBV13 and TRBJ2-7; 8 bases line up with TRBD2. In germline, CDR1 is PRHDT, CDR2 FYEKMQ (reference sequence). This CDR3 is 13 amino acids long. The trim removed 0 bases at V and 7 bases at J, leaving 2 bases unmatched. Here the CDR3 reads CASSLGSGKEQYV. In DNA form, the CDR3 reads TGTGCCAGCAGCTTAGGTAGCGGGAAGGAGCAGTACGTC.

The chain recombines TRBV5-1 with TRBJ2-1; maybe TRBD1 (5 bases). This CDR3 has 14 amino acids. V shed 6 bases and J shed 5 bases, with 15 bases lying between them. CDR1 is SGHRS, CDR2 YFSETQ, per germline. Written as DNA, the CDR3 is TGCGCCAGCACCCCCAGGGCAGACCACAATGAGCAGTTCTTC. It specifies CASTPRADHNEQFF. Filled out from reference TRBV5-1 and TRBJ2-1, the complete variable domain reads KAGVTQTPRYLIKTRGQQVTLSCSPISGHRSVSWYQQTPGQGLQFLFEYFSETQRNKGNFPGRFSGRQFSNSRSEMNVSTLELGDSALYLCASTPRADHNEQFFGPGTRLTVL.

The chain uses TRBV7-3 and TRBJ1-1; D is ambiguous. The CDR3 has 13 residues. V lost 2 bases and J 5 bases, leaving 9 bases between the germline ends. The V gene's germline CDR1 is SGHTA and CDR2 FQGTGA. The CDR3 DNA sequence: TGTGCCAGCAGCTTAGAGGGATCAACTGAAGCTTTCTTT. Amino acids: CASSLEGSTEAFF. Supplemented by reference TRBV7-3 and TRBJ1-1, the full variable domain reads GAGVSQTPSNKVTEKGKYVELRCDPISGHTALYWYRQSLGQGPEFLIYFQGTGAADDSGLPNDRFFAVRPEGSVSTLKIQRTERGDSAVYLCASSLEGSTEAFFGQGTRLTVV.

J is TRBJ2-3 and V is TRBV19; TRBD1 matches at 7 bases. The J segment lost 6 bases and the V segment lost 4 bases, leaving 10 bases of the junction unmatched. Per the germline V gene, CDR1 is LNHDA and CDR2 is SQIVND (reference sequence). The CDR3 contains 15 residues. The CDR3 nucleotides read TGTGCCAGTAGTACCGAAACAACGACAGGGGATACGCAGTATTTT. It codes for CASSTETTTGDTQYF. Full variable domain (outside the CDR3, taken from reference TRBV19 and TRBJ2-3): DGGITQSPKYLFRKEGQNVTLSCEQNLNHDAMYWYRQDPGQGLRLIYYSQIVNDFQKGDIAEGYSVSREKKESFPLTVTSAQKNPTAFYLCASSTETTTGDTQYFGPGTRLTVL.

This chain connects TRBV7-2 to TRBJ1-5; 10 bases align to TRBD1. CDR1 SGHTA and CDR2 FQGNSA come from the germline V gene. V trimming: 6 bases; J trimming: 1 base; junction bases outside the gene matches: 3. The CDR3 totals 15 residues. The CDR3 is CASSRQGASNQPQHF. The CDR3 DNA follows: TGTGCCAGCAGTAGACAGGGGGCAAGCAATCAGCCCCAGCATTTT. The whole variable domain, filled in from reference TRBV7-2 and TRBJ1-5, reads GAGVSQSPSNKVTEKGKDVELRCDPISGHTALYWYRQSLGQGLEFLIYFQGNSAPDKSGLPSDRFSAERTGGSVSTLTIQRTQQEDSAVYLCASSRQGASNQPQHFGDGTRLSIL.

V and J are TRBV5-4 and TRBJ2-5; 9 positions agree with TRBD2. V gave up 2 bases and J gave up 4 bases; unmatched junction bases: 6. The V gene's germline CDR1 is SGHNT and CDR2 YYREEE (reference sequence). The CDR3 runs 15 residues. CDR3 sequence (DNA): TGTGCCAGCAGCTTTGGCGGGGGGGCAGGAGAGACCCAGTACTTC. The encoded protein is CASSFGGGAGETQYF.

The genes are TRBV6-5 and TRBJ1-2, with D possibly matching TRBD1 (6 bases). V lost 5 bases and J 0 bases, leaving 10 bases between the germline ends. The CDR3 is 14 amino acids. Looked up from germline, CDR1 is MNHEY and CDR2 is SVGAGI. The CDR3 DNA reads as TGTGCCAGCAGTCCCGGGACAACTAACTATGGCTACACCTTC. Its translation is CASSPGTTNYGYTF.

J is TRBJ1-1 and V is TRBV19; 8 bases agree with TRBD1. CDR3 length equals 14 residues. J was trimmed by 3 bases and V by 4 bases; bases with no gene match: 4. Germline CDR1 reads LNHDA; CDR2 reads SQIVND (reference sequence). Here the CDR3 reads CASSKDRADTEAFF. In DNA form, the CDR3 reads TGTGCCAGTAGTAAGGACAGGGCAGACACTGAAGCTTTCTTT.

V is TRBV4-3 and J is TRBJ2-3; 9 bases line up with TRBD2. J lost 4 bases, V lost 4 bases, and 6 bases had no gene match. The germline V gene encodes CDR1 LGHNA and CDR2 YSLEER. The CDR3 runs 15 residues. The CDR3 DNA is TGCGCCAGCAGCCCAGCTAGCGGGGCGGCAGATACGCAGTATTTT. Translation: CASSPASGAADTQYF.

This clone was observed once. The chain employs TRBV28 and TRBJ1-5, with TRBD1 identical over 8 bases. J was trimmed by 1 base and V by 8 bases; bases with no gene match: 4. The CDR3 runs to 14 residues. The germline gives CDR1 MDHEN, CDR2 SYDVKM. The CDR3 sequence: CASQGAGSNQPQHF. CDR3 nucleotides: TGTGCCAGCCAGGGGGCTGGCAGCAATCAGCCCCAGCATTTT.

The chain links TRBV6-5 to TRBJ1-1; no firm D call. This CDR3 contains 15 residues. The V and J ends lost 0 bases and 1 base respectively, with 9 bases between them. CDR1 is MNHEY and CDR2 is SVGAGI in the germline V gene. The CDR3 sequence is CASSYSEVGNTEAFF. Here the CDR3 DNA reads TGTGCCAGCAGTTACTCGGAGGTAGGGAACACTGAAGCTTTCTTT.

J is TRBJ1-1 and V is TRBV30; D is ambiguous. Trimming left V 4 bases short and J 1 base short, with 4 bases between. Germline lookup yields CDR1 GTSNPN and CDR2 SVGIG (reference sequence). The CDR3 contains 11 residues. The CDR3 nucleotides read TGTGCCTGGAACAGGAACACTGAAGCTTTCTTT. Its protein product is CAWNRNTEAFF.